One and the same sample provided the 4 T cell receptor beta chains below, sequenced in a study of shared clonotypes between healthy human individuals. Produced via immunoSEQ multiplex PCR; TCRdb's table is partial and in-frame only. The sample shows about 1,800,000 clones, just under 95% of them seen only once. As defined, naive CD8 cells were CD45RO-negative and positively selected for CCR7, with terminally differentiated effector memory CD45RA+ cells excluded. Sequencing was performed on naive CD8+ T cells sorted from blood. Receptors originate from a man younger than 35 in good health.

This rearrangement joins TRBV5-1 to TRBJ2-3, with 7 bases matching TRBD1. Germline V gene data show CDR1 as SGHRS and CDR2 as YFSETQ. This CDR3 region has 13 residues. With 1 base clipped from V and 4 bases from J, the junction kept 0 bases outside the gene matches. CDR3 sequence reads: CASSLRGPDTQYF. DNA for the CDR3: TGCGCCAGCAGCTTGAGGGGGCCAGATACGCAGTATTTT. Looking up the rest from reference TRBV5-1 and TRBJ2-3 gives the full variable domain: KAGVTQTPRYLIKTRGQQVTLSCSPISGHRSVSWYQQTPGQGLQFLFEYFSETQRNKGNFPGRFSGRQFSNSRSEMNVSTLELGDSALYLCASSLRGPDTQYFGPGTRLTVL.

The CDR3 region is CASGIDRTGAGELFF. Written as DNA, the CDR3 is TGTGCCAGCGGGATCGACAGAACAGGGGCCGGGGAGCTGTTTTTT. V gene TRBV6-1 combines with J gene TRBJ2-2, with TRBD1 identical over 7 bases. CDR3 length: 15 residues. V lost 8 bases and J lost 6; bases outside the gene matches: 12. Germline V gives CDR1 MNHNS, CDR2 SASEGT.

The chain has TRBV7-9 and TRBJ2-1; 13 bases align to TRBD2. This CDR3 has 19 amino acids. The V gene end was trimmed by 1 base and the J gene end by 0 bases; junction bases not matched to a gene: 6. CDR1 and CDR2 from the germline V gene are SEHNR and FQNEAQ (reference sequence). This CDR3 is CASSLGLAGGPPSYNEQFF. CDR3 bases: TGTGCCAGCAGCTTAGGACTAGCGGGAGGCCCCCCCTCCTACAATGAGCAGTTCTTC.

The V and J genes are TRBV29-1 and TRBJ1-2; 7 positions match TRBD1. CDR1 is SQVTM, CDR2 ANQGSEA, per germline. Losses at the gene ends were 5 bases for V and 4 bases for J; bases not matched to a gene: 10. This CDR3 comprises 14 residues. The CDR3 DNA reads TGCAGCGTTCTTACGCGGGGGACAGTCTATGGCTACACCTTC. This gives the protein CSVLTRGTVYGYTF.